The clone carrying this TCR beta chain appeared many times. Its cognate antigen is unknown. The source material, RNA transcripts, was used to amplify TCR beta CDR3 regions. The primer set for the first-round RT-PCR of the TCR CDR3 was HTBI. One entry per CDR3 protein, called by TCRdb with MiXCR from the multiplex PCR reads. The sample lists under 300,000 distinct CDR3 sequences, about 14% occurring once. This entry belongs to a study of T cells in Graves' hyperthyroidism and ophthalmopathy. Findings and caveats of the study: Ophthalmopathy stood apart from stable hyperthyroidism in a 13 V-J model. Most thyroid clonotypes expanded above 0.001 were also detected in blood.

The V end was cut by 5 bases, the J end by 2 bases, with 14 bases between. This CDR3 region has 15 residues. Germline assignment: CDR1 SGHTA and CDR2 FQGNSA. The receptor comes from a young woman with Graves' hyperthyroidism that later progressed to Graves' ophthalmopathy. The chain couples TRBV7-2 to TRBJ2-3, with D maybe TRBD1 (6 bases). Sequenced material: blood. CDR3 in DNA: TGTGCCAGCAGCCCCGGCGGACAGACCACAGATACGCAGTATTTT. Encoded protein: CASSPGGQTTDTQYF. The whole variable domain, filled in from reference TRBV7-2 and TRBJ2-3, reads GAGVSQSPSNKVTEKGKDVELRCDPISGHTALYWYRQSLGQGLEFLIYFQGNSAPDKSGLPSDRFSAERTGGSVSTLTIQRTQQEDSAVYLCASSPGGQTTDTQYFGPGTRLTVL.